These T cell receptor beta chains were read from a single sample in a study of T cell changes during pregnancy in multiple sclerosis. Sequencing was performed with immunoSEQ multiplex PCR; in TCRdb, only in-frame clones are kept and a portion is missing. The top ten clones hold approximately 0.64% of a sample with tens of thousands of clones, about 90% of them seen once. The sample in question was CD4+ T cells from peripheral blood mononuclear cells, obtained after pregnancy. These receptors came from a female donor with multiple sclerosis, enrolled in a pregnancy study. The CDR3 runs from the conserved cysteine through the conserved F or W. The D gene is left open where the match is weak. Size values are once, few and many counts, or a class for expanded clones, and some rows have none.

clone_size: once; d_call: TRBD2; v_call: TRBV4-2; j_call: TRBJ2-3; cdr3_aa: CASSQVSRTSGGATDTQYF; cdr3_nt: TGTGCCAGCAGCCAAGTTTCTCGGACTAGCGGGGGGGCGACCGATACGCAGTATTTT
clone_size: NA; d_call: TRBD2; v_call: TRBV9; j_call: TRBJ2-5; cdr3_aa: CASRALAGVCETQYF; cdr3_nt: TGTGCCAGCAGAGCCCTAGCGGGGGTATGCGAGACCCAGTACTTC
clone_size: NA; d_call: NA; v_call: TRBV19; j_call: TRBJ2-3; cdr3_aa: CASSDRGPNTDTQYF; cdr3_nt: TGTGCCAGTAGTGATCGCGGGCCGAACACAGATACGCAGTATTTT
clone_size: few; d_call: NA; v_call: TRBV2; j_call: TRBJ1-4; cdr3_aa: CASHEVSNEKLFF; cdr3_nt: TGTGCCAGCCACGAGGTGTCTAATGAAAAACTGTTTTTT
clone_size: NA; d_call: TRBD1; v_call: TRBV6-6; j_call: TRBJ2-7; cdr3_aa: CASANRDRAAYEQYF; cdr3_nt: TGTGCCAGTGCGAACCGGGACAGGGCCGCCTACGAGCAGTACTTC
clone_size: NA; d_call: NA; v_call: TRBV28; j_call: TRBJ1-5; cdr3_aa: CASSITTPANQPQHF; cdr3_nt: TGTGCCAGCAGTATAACGACACCCGCCAATCAGCCCCAGCATTTT
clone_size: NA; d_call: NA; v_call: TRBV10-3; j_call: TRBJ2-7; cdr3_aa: CAISATGSTYEQYF; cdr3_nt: TGTGCCATCAGTGCAACAGGATCCACCTACGAGCAGTACTTC
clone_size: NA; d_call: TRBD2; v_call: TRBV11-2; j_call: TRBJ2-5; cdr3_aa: CASSLDSRRGAQETQYF; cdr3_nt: TGTGCCAGCAGCTTAGATTCGAGGCGGGGGGCCCAAGAGACCCAGTACTTC
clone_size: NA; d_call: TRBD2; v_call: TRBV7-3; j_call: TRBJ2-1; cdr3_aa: CASRLTGLAGEALFF; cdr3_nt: TGTGCCAGCAGGCTGACGGGACTAGCGGGGGAGGCGCTGTTCTTC
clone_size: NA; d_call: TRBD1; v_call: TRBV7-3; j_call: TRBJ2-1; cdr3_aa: CASSLNRGENEQFF; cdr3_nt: TGTGCCAGCAGCTTAAACAGGGGGGAGAATGAGCAGTTCTTC
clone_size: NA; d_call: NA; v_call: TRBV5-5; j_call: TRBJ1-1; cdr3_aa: CASSLDRNTEAFF; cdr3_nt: TGTGCCAGCAGCTTGGACAGGAACACTGAAGCTTTCTTT
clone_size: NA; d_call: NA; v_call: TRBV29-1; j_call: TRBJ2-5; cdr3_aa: CSVGQFQETQYF; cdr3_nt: TGCAGCGTTGGACAGTTTCAAGAGACCCAGTACTTC
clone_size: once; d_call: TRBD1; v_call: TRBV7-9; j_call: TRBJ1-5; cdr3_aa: CASSSSQGRGGNQPQHF; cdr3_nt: TGTGCCAGCAGCTCCAGCCAGGGCAGGGGGGGCAATCAGCCCCAGCATTTT
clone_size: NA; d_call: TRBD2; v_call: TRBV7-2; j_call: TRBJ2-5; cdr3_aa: CASSQQPGGALETQYF; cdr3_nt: TGTGCCAGCAGCCAACAGCCGGGGGGGGCCTTAGAGACCCAGTACTTC
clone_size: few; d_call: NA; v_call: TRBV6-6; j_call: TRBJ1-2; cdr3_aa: CASSLNDRHTF; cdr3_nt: TGTGCCAGCAGTCTCAATGACAGGCACACCTTC
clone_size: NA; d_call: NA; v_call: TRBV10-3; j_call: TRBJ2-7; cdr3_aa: CAIRDTGMFEQYF; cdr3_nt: TGTGCCATTCGGGACACCGGCATGTTTGAGCAGTACTTC
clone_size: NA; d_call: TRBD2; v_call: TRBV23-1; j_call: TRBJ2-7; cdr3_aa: CASSLSGGTTPRGYF; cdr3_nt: TGCGCCAGCAGTCTTAGTGGAGGGACTACACCACGCGGATACTTC
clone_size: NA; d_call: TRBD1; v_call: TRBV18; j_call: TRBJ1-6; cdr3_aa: CASSLLGQGAPTVNSPLHF; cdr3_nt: TGTGCCAGCTCGCTTCTGGGACAGGGGGCGCCCACTGTCAATTCACCCCTCCACTTT
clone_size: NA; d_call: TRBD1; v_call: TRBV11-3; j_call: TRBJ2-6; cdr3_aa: CASSLVPGQGITF; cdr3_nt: TGTGCCAGCAGCCTCGTCCCGGGACAGGGAATCACTTTC
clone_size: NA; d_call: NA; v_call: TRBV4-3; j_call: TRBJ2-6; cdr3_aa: CASSQDQGPHSGANVLTF; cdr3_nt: TGCGCCAGCAGCCAAGATCAGGGGCCCCACTCTGGGGCCAACGTCCTGACTTTC
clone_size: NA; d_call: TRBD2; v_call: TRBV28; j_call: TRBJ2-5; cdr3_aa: CASSSPGLEGTQYF; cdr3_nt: TGTGCCAGCAGTTCCCCGGGACTAGAAGGAACCCAGTACTTC
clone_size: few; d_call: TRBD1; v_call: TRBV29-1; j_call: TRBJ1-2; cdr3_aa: CSVPDRGYGYTF; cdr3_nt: TGCAGCGTCCCCGACAGGGGATATGGCTACACCTTC
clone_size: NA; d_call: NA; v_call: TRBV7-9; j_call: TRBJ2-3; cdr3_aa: CASSLSVEADTQYF; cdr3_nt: TGTGCCAGCAGCTTAAGCGTGGAGGCAGATACGCAGTATTTT
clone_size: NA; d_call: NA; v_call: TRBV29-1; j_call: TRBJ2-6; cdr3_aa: CSVYGLAGANVLTF; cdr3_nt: TGCAGCGTTTACGGCCTAGCGGGGGCCAACGTCCTGACTTTC
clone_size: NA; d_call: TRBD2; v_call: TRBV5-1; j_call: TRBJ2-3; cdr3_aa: CASSPLLAGVTDTQYF; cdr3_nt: TGCGCCAGCAGCCCCCTCCTAGCGGGGGTCACAGATACGCAGTATTTT
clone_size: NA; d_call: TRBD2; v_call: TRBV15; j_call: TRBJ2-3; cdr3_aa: CATSRRPGLASSTDTQYF; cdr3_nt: TGTGCCACCAGCAGAAGACCAGGACTAGCGTCTAGCACAGATACGCAGTATTTT
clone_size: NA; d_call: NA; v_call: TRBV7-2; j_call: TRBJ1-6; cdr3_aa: CASSYLVASSNSPLHF; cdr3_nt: TGTGCCAGCAGCTACCTGGTGGCCTCTTCTAATTCACCCCTCCACTTT
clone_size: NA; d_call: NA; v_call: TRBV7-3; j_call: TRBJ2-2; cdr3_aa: CASRAADTGELFF; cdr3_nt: TGTGCCAGCAGGGCAGCGGACACCGGGGAGCTGTTTTTT
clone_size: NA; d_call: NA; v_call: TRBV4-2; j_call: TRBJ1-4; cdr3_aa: CASSQDPVGARNEKLFF; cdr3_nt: TGTGCCAGCAGCCAAGACCCCGTAGGAGCGAGGAATGAAAAACTGTTTTTT
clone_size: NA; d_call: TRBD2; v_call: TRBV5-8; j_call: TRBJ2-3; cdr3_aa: CASSSRAGGPRLRDTQYF; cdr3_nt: TGTGCCAGCAGCTCTAGAGCGGGGGGGCCGAGGCTGAGAGATACGCAGTATTTT
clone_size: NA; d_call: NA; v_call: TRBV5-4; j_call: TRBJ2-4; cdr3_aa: CASSLAGGLSWRDIQYF; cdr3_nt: TGTGCCAGCAGCTTGGCCGGGGGTCTCTCCTGGAGGGACATTCAGTACTTC
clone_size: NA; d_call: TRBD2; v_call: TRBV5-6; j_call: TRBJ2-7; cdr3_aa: CASSPLGRDPHEQYF; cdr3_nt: TGTGCCAGCAGCCCTTTGGGGAGGGACCCCCACGAGCAGTACTTC
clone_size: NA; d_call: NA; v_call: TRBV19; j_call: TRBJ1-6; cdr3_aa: CASSIDRGGPRSPLHF; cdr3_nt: TGTGCCAGTAGTATAGATCGCGGGGGGCCGCGATCACCCCTCCACTTT
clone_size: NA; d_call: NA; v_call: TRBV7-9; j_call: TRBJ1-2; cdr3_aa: CASSLNRINYGYTF; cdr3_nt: TGTGCCAGCAGCTTGAACAGGATCAACTATGGCTACACCTTC
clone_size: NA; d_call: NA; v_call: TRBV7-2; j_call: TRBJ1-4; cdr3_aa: CASSPQGRRTNEKLFF; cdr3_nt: TGTGCCAGCAGCCCCCAGGGGCGTAGAACTAATGAAAAACTGTTTTTT
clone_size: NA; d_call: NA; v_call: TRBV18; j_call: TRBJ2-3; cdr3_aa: CASSPLIPGTSTDTQYF; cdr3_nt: TGTGCCAGCTCACCACTGATACCCGGGACTAGCACAGATACGCAGTATTTT
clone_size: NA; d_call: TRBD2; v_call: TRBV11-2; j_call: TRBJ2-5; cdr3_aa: CASSLGTSMWSQYF; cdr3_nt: TGTGCCAGCAGCTTAGGGACTAGTATGTGGTCCCAGTACTTC
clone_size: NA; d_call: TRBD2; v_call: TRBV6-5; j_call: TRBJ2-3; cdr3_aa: CASGAGGTDTQYF; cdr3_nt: TGTGCCAGCGGGGCGGGGGGAACAGATACGCAGTATTTT
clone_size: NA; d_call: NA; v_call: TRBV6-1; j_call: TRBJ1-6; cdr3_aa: CASRGRMGSPLHF; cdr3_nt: TGTGCCAGCAGGGGGAGGATGGGATCACCCCTCCACTTT
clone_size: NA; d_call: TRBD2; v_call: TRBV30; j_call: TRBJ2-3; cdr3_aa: CAWGTLAGGPDTQYF; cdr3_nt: TGTGCCTGGGGTACACTAGCGGGGGGGCCAGATACGCAGTATTTT
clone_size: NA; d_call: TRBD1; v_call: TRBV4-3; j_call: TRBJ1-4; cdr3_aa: CASSRQGYGTNEKLFF; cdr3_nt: TGCGCCAGCAGCCGACAGGGTTATGGAACTAATGAAAAACTGTTTTTT
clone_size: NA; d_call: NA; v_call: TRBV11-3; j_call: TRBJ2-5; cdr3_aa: CASSSRRGGETQYF; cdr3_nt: TGTGCCAGCAGCTCCCGACGGGGTGGGGAGACCCAGTACTTC
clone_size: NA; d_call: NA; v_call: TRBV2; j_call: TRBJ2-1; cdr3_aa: CASSGYSEQFF; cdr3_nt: TGTGCCAGCAGTGGGTATAGTGAGCAGTTCTTC
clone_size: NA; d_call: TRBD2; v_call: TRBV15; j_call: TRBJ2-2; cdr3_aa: CATSRTSGGAWKPGELFF; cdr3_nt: TGTGCCACCAGCAGGACTAGCGGGGGGGCTTGGAAGCCCGGGGAGCTGTTTTTT
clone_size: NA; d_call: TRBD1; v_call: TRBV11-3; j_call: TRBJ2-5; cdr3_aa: CASSLRDQTGGETQYF; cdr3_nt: TGTGCCAGCAGCTTAAGGGACCAGACAGGGGGAGAGACCCAGTACTTC